The T cell receptor (beta chain) described here comes from a study of technical replicates of blood from a handful of donors. The CDR3 runs to 13 residues. J lost 4 bases, V lost 2 bases, and 2 bases had no gene match. CDR1 and CDR2 (germline): GTSNPN, SVGIG (reference sequence). Here immunoSEQ multiplex PCR was the method, and the copy in TCRdb shows in-frame clones only, minus some. The data hold about 80,000 clones, with around 94% observed a single time. The chain employs TRBV30 and TRBJ2-3; TRBD2 aligns across 8 bases. The source material was T cells isolated from PBMCs. The source is a human donor in good health. The CDR3 loop is CAWSPTSADTQYF. Here the CDR3 DNA reads TGTGCCTGGAGTCCGACTAGCGCAGATACGCAGTATTTT.